The entry below describes one T cell receptor (beta chain). The antigen is unknown. V was clipped by 5 bases and J by 7 bases; unmatched bases: 14. The CDR3 is 16 residues long. The germline CDR1 and CDR2 sequences are LNHDA and SQIVND (reference sequence). This sample is drawn from a study of Ad26.COV2.S vaccination and SARS-CoV-2 variants. Across the whole study: By the intramuscular route, Ad26.COV2.S was given once, or twice 56 days apart.

Assay: immunoSEQ multiplex PCR; the TCRdb copy retains only in-frame clones and omits some. The sample includes 300,000 to 400,000 clones, 87% seen only once; the top ten take around 3.6%. The study, taken as a whole, reports: People who got the vaccine had more spike-specific TCR breadth than people who got placebo.

This sample's treatment: around 19 received Ad26.COV2.S at low or high dose, single or two shots; about 5 received placebo; per-sample allocation not given. Each sample was drawn 63 days after the first injection (of vaccine or placebo). An Ad26 vector expressing Wuhan-strain SARS-CoV-2 spike served as the vaccine. Material: peripheral blood, obtained in a trial of Ad26.COV2.S vaccine versus placebo. This TCR came from a person between 18 and 65 years old who received the Ad26.COV2.S COVID-19 vaccine or a placebo. This rearrangement joins TRBV19 to TRBJ1-2; 9 nucleotides agree with TRBD1. The CDR3 sequence is CASSDSTGGAYGGYTF. The CDR3 bases are TGTGCCAGTAGTGACTCGACAGGGGGAGCCTATGGTGGCTACACCTTC. The complete variable domain, with remaining parts taken from reference TRBV19 and TRBJ1-2, reads DGGITQSPKYLFRKEGQNVTLSCEQNLNHDAMYWYRQDPGQGLRLIYYSQIVNDFQKGDIAEGYSVSREKKESFPLTVTSAQKNPTAFYLCASSDSTGGAYGGYTFGSGTRLTVV.